These T cell receptor beta chains were read from a single sample in a study of blood T cell repertoires in COVID-19. Only in-frame clones appear in the TCRdb table, and some are missing; sequencing was by immunoSEQ multiplex PCR. The sample includes roughly 52,000 clones, about 79% of them seen just once. The sample was peripheral blood. All receptors derive from a man aged 80 or over with COVID-19, enrolled during active disease. CDR3s include the opening cysteine and the closing phenylalanine or tryptophan. The order of the fields is D gene, V gene, J gene, clone size, CDR3 DNA, CDR3 protein. A D gene is named only where the DNA matches it firmly. Size tells how often a clone was seen (once, few, many) or the class of an expanded clone, and some rows leave it out.

>TRBD2|TRBV29-1|TRBJ2-5|.
TGCAGCGTTATAGCGGGGGGTTCCCAAGAGACCCAGTACTTC
CSVIAGGSQETQYF
>TRBD1|TRBV19|TRBJ1-1|few
TGTGCCAGTAGTGCTTACAGGGGCACTGAAGCTTTCTTT
CASSAYRGTEAFF
>.|TRBV12-3/TRBV12-4|TRBJ1-2|.
TGTGCCAGCAGTTTAGAGGGAGGGGGGACCTTC
CASSLEGGGTF
>.|TRBV3-1/TRBV3-2|TRBJ1-1|.
TGTGCCAGCAGCTTGCAAGGGGGCACTGAAGCTTTCTTT
CASSLQGGTEAFF
>.|TRBV12-3/TRBV12-4|TRBJ1-1|.
TGTGCCAGCAGTTTGCTGAGCACTGAAGCTTTCTTT
CASSLLSTEAFF
>.|TRBV7-7|TRBJ2-1|.
TGTGCCAGCAGCCCCCGGTCGGGTGAGCAGTTCTTC
CASSPRSGEQFF
>.|TRBV10-1|TRBJ2-3|few
TGCGCCAGCAGCCAAGAGGCCTTAGATACGCAGTATTTT
CASSQEALDTQYF
>TRBD1|TRBV6-5|TRBJ1-3|.
TGTGCCAGCAGTCCACAGGGGGCTACTGGAAACACCATATATTTT
CASSPQGATGNTIYF
>.|TRBV6-5|TRBJ1-5|.
TGTGCCACGGGGTCGGTAAGCAATCAGCCCCAGCATTTT
CATGSVSNQPQHF
>TRBD1|TRBV24-1|TRBJ1-2|.
TGTGCCACCAGTGCCCCCGGGACAGGATCGGCCTATGGCTACACCTTC
CATSAPGTGSAYGYTF
>TRBD2|TRBV14|TRBJ2-5|.
TGTGCCAGCAGCCGGACTAGCGGGAGGTTTTCAGAGACCCAGTACTTC
CASSRTSGRFSETQYF
>.|TRBV3-1/TRBV3-2|TRBJ1-6|.
TGTGCCAGCAGCCACGTGAAGGGTGGGGCTAATTCACCCCTCCACTTT
CASSHVKGGANSPLHF
>.|TRBV7-2|TRBJ2-4|.
TGTGCCAGCAGCTTAGATCCGGGGTTTGCCAAAAACATTCAGTACTTC
CASSLDPGFAKNIQYF
>TRBD1|TRBV12-5|TRBJ1-2|.
TGTGCTAGTGGCCAAGGTGACAGGGGCGGCTACACCTTC
CASGQGDRGGYTF
>TRBD1|TRBV4-2|TRBJ2-5|.
TGTGCCAGCAGCCAAAGGGGGACAGGGACTCGGGGTCAAGAGACCCAGTACTTC
CASSQRGTGTRGQETQYF
>TRBD1|TRBV28|TRBJ1-3|.
TGTGCCAGCAGCGACACAGGGGGCTCTGGAAACACCATATATTTT
CASSDTGGSGNTIYF
>TRBD1|TRBV6-2/TRBV6-3|TRBJ1-5|.
TGTGCCAGCAGCTTAGAGGGACAGGGCATCCGGCCCCAGCATTTT
CASSLEGQGIRPQHF
>.|TRBV6-2/TRBV6-3|TRBJ1-2|.
TGTGCCAGCAGTTACTCGGGGCGACAAGAAACTGGCTACACCTTC
CASSYSGRQETGYTF